These 9 T cell receptor beta chains came from one sample sequenced in a study of CD4 T cell repertoires in COVID-19 (dated by TCRdb to the early 2020s). Library creation used the immunoSEQ multiplex PCR assay. Held by TCRdb, this immuneACCESS table contains in-frame sequences only and omits some clones. Under half of the omission traces to an unresolved V gene where checked; the cause of the rest is unknown. This sample comprises 65,000 to 95,000 clones, about four fifths of them detected only once. The top ten clonotypes cover about 0.58% of the sample. The time point label, read with the paper, signifies: sample from a COVID-19-recovered individual after infection. Sequencing was performed on CD4+ T cells from peripheral blood, taken after recovery from COVID-19. Receptors originate from a human donor who had COVID-19.

This chain connects TRBV28 to TRBJ2-5; D unresolved. The germline gives CDR1 MDHEN, CDR2 SYDVKM. The CDR3 runs to 16 residues. Trimming removed 2 bases from V and 1 base from J, with 14 bases in between. The CDR3 nucleotides read TGTGCCAGCAGTTTAGCGGACGCCACCATCCAAGAGACCCAGTACTTC. It codes for CASSLADATIQETQYF.

The chain joins TRBV19 to TRBJ1-5; D remains ambiguous. The germline gives CDR1 LNHDA, CDR2 SQIVND (reference sequence). The ends were cut back, 5 bases at V and 3 bases at J, with 5 bases in the middle. The CDR3 sequence is 12 residues long. In DNA form, the CDR3 reads TGTGCCAGTAGTGGTTCCAATCAGCCCCAGCATTTT. Translated, it gives CASSGSNQPQHF.

The chain combines TRBV5-1 with TRBJ2-7; weak D call: TRBD1 (5 bases). Trimming cost V 4 bases and J 1 base, with 15 bases left between them. Germline CDR1 and CDR2: SGHRS and YFSETQ. The length of the CDR3 is 15 residues. CDR3 nucleotide sequence: TGCGCCAGCAGCCCTCTGGTGGGGCCATCCTACGAGCAGTACTTC. As protein: CASSPLVGPSYEQYF.

A single count supports this clone. Here the CDR3 DNA reads TGCGCCAGCAGCCCCCGGGACAGGGTGGACGAGCAGTACTTC. As protein: CASSPRDRVDEQYF. The chain uses TRBV23-1 and TRBJ2-7, with 9 bases aligning to TRBD1. TRBV23-1 is noted as an ORF with a role that remains uncertain. V lost 6 bases, J lost 5 bases, and 8 bases stayed unmatched. This CDR3 has 14 residues.

This clone occurred a few times. V and J are TRBV30 and TRBJ1-6; 7 bases match TRBD1. The J segment lost 5 bases and the V segment lost 6 bases, leaving 1 base of the junction unmatched. The length of the CDR3 is 12 residues. From germline, CDR1 is GTSNPN and CDR2 SVGIG (reference sequence). This CDR3 is CACGQDNSPLHF. The DNA of the CDR3 is TGTGCCTGCGGACAGGATAATTCACCCCTCCACTTT.

This rearrangement joins TRBV7-9 to TRBJ2-4; maybe TRBD2 (6 bases). This CDR3 comprises 14 residues. Germline-derived CDR1 and CDR2 are SEHNR and FQNEAQ (reference sequence). The V end was cut by 5 bases, the J end by 9 bases, with 17 bases between. This chain's CDR3 is CASSPETSLGIQYF. The CDR3 DNA follows: TGTGCCAGCAGCCCCGAGACTAGTTTGGGCATTCAGTACTTC. The full variable domain, its missing parts supplied by reference TRBV7-9 and TRBJ2-4, is DTGVSQNPRHKITKRGQNVTFRCDPISEHNRLYWYRQTLGQGPEFLTYFQNEAQLEKSRLLSDRFSAERPKGSFSTLEIQRTEQGDSAMYLCASSPETSLGIQYFGAGTRLSVL.

This clone was seen only once. The chain recombines TRBV3-1 (or the pseudogene TRBV3-2) with TRBJ2-1; 10 bases align to TRBD2. J lost 3 bases, V lost 3 bases, and 5 bases had no gene match. Germline V gives CDR1 LGHDT, CDR2 YNNKEL (reference sequence). The length of the CDR3 is 16 residues. The CDR3 DNA is TGTGCCAGCAGCCAGTCGGCTAGCGGGAGCTACAATGAGCAGTTCTTC. Its protein product is CASSQSASGSYNEQFF.

The V gene is TRBV1, the J gene TRBJ2-7. TRBV1 is flagged as a pseudogene. The CDR3 extends over 11 amino acids. CDR3 protein: CTSSQVPEQYF. CDR3 nucleotide sequence: TGCACCAGCAGCCAAGTTCCCGAGCAGTACTTC.

The sample holds a few counts of this clone. CDR3 nucleotide sequence: TGTGCCACCAGGAGGAACACTGAAGCTTTCTTT. This sequence encodes CATRRNTEAFF. This chain links TRBV28 with TRBJ1-1; D is uncertain. Trimming left V 10 bases short and J 1 base short, with 7 bases between. This CDR3 has 11 amino acids. Germline V gives CDR1 MDHEN, CDR2 SYDVKM.